The sequence of this T cell receptor (beta chain) was determined in a study of cytomegalovirus exposure and HLA in healthy donors. Study-wide points: What TCR beta sequences reportedly achieved was accurate prediction of HLA-A and HLA-B alleles in most subjects. A prior analysis recorded that most TCR beta V segments were productive about 90% or about 30% of the time.

About this clone: The antigen is not known.

The trim removed 2 bases at V and 5 bases at J, leaving 9 bases unmatched. The length of the CDR3 is 16 residues. In germline, CDR1 is SGHTS, CDR2 YDEGEE. Primers for the PCR totalled 60 Vbeta and 13 Jbeta. Sequencing was performed with immunoSEQ multiplex PCR; in TCRdb, only in-frame clones are kept and a portion is missing. The sample totals 180,000 or so clones. The chain joins TRBV5-8 to TRBJ2-3, with TRBD2 matching 9 bases. This clonotype was obtained from a boy younger than 18 in good health and CMV-seronegative. Input material: PBMCs. CDR3 bases: TGTGCCAGCAGCTTATCGCGGGGGGGCCATGGAGATACGCAGTATTTT. Protein: CASSLSRGGHGDTQYF.